These T cell receptor beta chains were read from a single sample in a study of blood T cell repertoires in COVID-19. The protocol was immunoSEQ multiplex PCR, while the TCRdb copy is restricted to in-frame clones and leaves out a portion. The sample yields hundreds of thousands of clones, 70% to 90% seen once. What was sequenced was PBMCs or T cells enriched from blood (not recorded which). These TCRs come from a woman under 30 who had been exposed to COVID-19. CDR3s include the opening cysteine and the closing phenylalanine or tryptophan. D genes are given only for firm matches. Size values are once, few and many counts, or a class for expanded clones, and some rows have none.

clone size	D gene	V gene	J gene	CDR3 protein	CDR3 DNA
NA	TRBD1	TRBV18	TRBJ2-3	CASSPLPRQGSTDTQYF	TGTGCCAGCTCACCATTACCCAGACAGGGATCCACAGATACGCAGTATTTT
once	NA	TRBV28	TRBJ1-6	CASHPFGASYNSPLHF	TGTGCCAGCCACCCGTTTGGGGCCTCCTATAATTCACCCCTCCACTTT
NA	TRBD1	TRBV24-1	TRBJ1-2	CATSDPGTGNERYTF	TGTGCCACCAGTGATCCCGGGACAGGGAATGAACGCTACACCTTC
NA	NA	TRBV28	TRBJ1-3	CASSPQGGSGNTIYF	TGTGCCAGCAGTCCCCAAGGGGGCTCTGGAAACACCATATATTTT
NA	NA	TRBV6-6	TRBJ1-1	CASRTGTLNTEAFF	TGTGCCAGCAGGACCGGGACACTCAACACTGAAGCTTTCTTT
once	TRBD1	TRBV10-3	TRBJ2-3	CAITGTGGGTDTQYF	TGTGCCATCACCGGGACAGGGGGCGGCACAGATACGCAGTATTTT
NA	NA	TRBV5-6	TRBJ1-5	CASSSTGGPRGKSNQPQHF	TGTGCCAGCAGCTCTACCGGGGGACCCCGGGGGAAGAGCAATCAGCCCCAGCATTTT
NA	NA	TRBV7-2	TRBJ2-2	CASSRIFRDTGELFF	TGTGCCAGCAGCCGGATCTTTCGGGACACCGGGGAGCTGTTTTTT
NA	NA	TRBV10-3	TRBJ1-5	CAIRGTDNQPQHF	TGTGCCATCAGGGGGACTGATAATCAGCCCCAGCATTTT
NA	NA	TRBV28	TRBJ1-6	CASSLLVGQSNSPLHF	TGTGCCAGCAGTTTATTGGTGGGACAAAGTAATTCACCCCTCCACTTT
NA	TRBD2	TRBV7-8	TRBJ2-1	CASSFRLAGEQFF	TGTGCCAGCAGTTTTAGACTAGCGGGTGAGCAGTTCTTC
NA	NA	TRBV11-3	TRBJ2-7	CASSARSSYEQYF	TGTGCCAGCAGCGCTCGGAGCTCCTACGAGCAGTACTTC
NA	NA	TRBV19	TRBJ2-1	CASSMTRGLAYNEQFF	TGTGCCAGTAGTATGACACGGGGACTCGCCTACAATGAGCAGTTCTTC
NA	TRBD1	TRBV7-8	TRBJ1-6	CASSRERLTGGRLSPLHF	TGTGCCAGCAGTCGAGAGCGTTTGACAGGGGGCCGGCTTTCACCCCTCCACTTT
NA	TRBD1	TRBV24-1	TRBJ2-1	CATSDIGQGYNEQFF	TGTGCCACCAGTGATATAGGACAGGGCTACAATGAGCAGTTCTTC
NA	NA	TRBV28	TRBJ2-7	CASSSPEGVFGEQYF	TGTGCCAGCAGTTCCCCTGAGGGGGTCTTCGGCGAGCAGTACTTC
once	NA	TRBV28	TRBJ2-2	CASSIWGPGELFF	TGTGCCAGCAGTATCTGGGGGCCCGGGGAGCTGTTTTTT
NA	TRBD2	TRBV4-3	TRBJ2-1	CASSQDLSSGGVNEQFF	TGCGCCAGCAGCCAAGATCTTTCTAGCGGGGGGGTGAATGAGCAGTTCTTC
NA	TRBD1	TRBV5-6	TRBJ1-5	CASSKGQGVQPQHF	TGTGCCAGCAGCAAAGGACAGGGGGTTCAGCCCCAGCATTTT
NA	TRBD2	TRBV3-1/TRBV3-2	TRBJ2-7	CASSRRGGPSEQYF	TGTGCCAGCAGCCGCCGGGGGGGGCCCAGCGAGCAGTACTTC
NA	TRBD2	TRBV3-1/TRBV3-2	TRBJ2-5	CASSEGLAGQETQYF	TGTGCCAGCAGCGAGGGACTAGCGGGACAAGAGACCCAGTACTTC
NA	NA	TRBV10-3	TRBJ1-1	CATEKQGGTEAFF	TGTGCCACCGAAAAACAGGGAGGGACTGAAGCTTTCTTT